This T cell receptor beta chain was recorded in a study of beta chain features in type 1 diabetes. Only one heparinised blood draw was taken per donor, and its volume averaged about 120 mL. Concerning this clone itself: The antigen remains undetermined.

The V gene's germline CDR1 is SGHAT and CDR2 FQNNGV. Trimming cost V 0 bases and J 2 bases, with 18 bases left between them. The CDR3 runs to 18 residues. Every bit of the isolated RNA underwent reverse transcription, so sequencing read expressed TCRB transcripts. The assay was immunoSEQ multiplex PCR, and TCRdb's table has in-frame clones only and misses some. The sample has 250,000 to 350,000 clones; over 12% are singletons. Overall study results and limits: Shorter TCRB CDR3s, moderately but significantly so, were found in Type 1 diabetes patients in all four CD4+ subsets. High TCR expression in some cells could lead to their over-representation in cDNA sequencing.

The receptor's source is a man in his late teens or twenties with type 1 diabetes. Input material: naive CD4+ T cells from blood. V is TRBV11-2 and J is TRBJ2-3; no clear D gene. The CDR3 is CASSLEAFGFRNTDTQYF. The CDR3 coding sequence is TGTGCCAGCAGCTTAGAGGCCTTCGGCTTCAGGAACACAGATACGCAGTATTTT.